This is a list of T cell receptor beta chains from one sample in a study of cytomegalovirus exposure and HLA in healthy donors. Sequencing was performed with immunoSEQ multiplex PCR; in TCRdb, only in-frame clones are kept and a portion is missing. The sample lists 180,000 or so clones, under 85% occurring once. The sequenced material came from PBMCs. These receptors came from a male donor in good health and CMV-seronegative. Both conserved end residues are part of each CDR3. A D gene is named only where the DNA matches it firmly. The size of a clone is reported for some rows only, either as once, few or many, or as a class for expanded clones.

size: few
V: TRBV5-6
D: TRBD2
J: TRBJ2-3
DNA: TGTGCCAGCAGCCCCGGCAGGAGCGGGAGGGCAAGGGATACGCAGTATTTT
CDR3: CASSPGRSGRARDTQYF

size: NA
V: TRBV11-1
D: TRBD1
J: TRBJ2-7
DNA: TGTGCCAGCAGCTTAGTTTCGGCAGGGGGAAGTATAAGAGCCTACGAGCAGTACTTC
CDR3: CASSLVSAGGSIRAYEQYF

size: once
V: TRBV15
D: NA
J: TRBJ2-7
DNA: TGTGCCACCAGCAGAGATATCCCAGCGGAGCCCCTCACGAGCTCCTACGAGCAGTACTTC
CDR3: CATSRDIPAEPLTSSYEQYF

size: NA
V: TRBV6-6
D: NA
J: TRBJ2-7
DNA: TGTGCCAGCAGTTCCCTCCAGGGCCCATCCTACGAGCAGTACTTC
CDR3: CASSSLQGPSYEQYF

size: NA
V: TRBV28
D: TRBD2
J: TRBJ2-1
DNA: TGTGCCAGCAGTTACCATAGCGGGAGTTCCTACAATGAGCAGTTCTTC
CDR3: CASSYHSGSSYNEQFF

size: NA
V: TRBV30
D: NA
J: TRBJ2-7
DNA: TGTGCCTCCACGACGGGACTGCGGTCAGGCGAGCAGTACTTC
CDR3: CASTTGLRSGEQYF

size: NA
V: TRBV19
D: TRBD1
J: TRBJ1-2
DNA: TGTGCCAGTAGTGTACAGGGGTATGGCTACACCTTC
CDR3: CASSVQGYGYTF

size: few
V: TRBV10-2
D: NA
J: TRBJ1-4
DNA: TGCGCCAGCAACGACAGGTCTAATGAAAAACTGTTTTTT
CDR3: CASNDRSNEKLFF

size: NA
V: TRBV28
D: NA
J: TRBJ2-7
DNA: TGTGCCACCGGGCTAGCCTACTACGAGCAGTACTTC
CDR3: CATGLAYYEQYF

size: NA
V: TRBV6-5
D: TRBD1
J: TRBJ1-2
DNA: TGTGCCAGCAGGGGGGACAGTCCGCATGGCTACACCTTC
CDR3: CASRGDSPHGYTF

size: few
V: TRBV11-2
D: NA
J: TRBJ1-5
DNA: TGTGCCAGCAGCTTACAGGGAAGGCAGCCCCAGCATTTT
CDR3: CASSLQGRQPQHF

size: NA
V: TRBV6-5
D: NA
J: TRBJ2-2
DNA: TGTGCCAGCAGGGGGACTTCTCGCGGCGGGGAGCTGTTTTTT
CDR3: CASRGTSRGGELFF